A single sample is the source of the 27 T cell receptor beta chains below, sequenced in a study of CD8 T cells in Susac syndrome (dated by TCRdb to between 2018 and 2021). Libraries were built with the immunoSEQ multiplex PCR assay. RNA was extracted using the RNeasy kit, and about 0.45 to 1 ug of the RNA was reverse transcribed with random hexamers. TCRdb applied fastp at Q25 and MiXCR to the public reads, then kept only in-frame beta chains. Records with the same CDR3 protein are collapsed into one entry carrying the most frequent genes and DNA. Present in this sample are 110,000 or so distinct CDR3 sequences, around 90% of which were seen just once. The ten largest clones represent more than 0.13% of the sample. The sample comprised CD4+ T cells from PBMCs. These receptors came from a human donor in good health.

This chain links TRBV2 with TRBJ2-2; TRBD1 matches 7 bases. V lost 8 bases, J lost 5 bases, and 14 bases stayed unmatched. The CDR3 runs 16 residues. Looked up from germline, CDR1 is SNHLY and CDR2 is FYNNEI. The DNA of the CDR3 is TGTGCCAGCCCCCCCGAAGACAGGGTATCGACCGGGGAGCTGTTTTTT. It encodes CASPPEDRVSTGELFF. The full variable domain, rest sourced from reference TRBV2 and TRBJ2-2, is EPEVTQTPSHQVTQMGQEVILRCVPISNHLYFYWYRQILGQKVEFLVSFYNNEISEKSEIFDDQFSVERPDGSNFTLKIRSTKLEDSAMYFCASPPEDRVSTGELFFGEGSRLTVL.

The chain recombines TRBV7-9 with TRBJ2-3; the D call may be TRBD1 or TRBD2 (5 bases each). The germline CDR1 and CDR2 sequences are SEHNR and FQNEAQ (reference sequence). The CDR3 spans 14 residues. Deletions cut 3 bases from V and 4 bases from J, with 11 bases between. CDR3 coding DNA: TGTGCCAGCAGCTTTCAGGGACCGTCAGATACGCAGTATTTT. Its protein is CASSFQGPSDTQYF. Variable domain in full (rest from reference TRBV7-9 and TRBJ2-3): DTGVSQNPRHKITKRGQNVTFRCDPISEHNRLYWYRQTLGQGPEFLTYFQNEAQLEKSRLLSDRFSAERPKGSFSTLEIQRTEQGDSAMYLCASSFQGPSDTQYFGPGTRLTVL.

J is TRBJ2-2 and V is TRBV4-2; 7 positions match TRBD1. The CDR3 has 16 amino acids. V shed 0 bases, J shed 4 bases, and the junction held 5 bases outside the gene matches. Germline assignment: CDR1 LGHNA and CDR2 YNFKEQ. The CDR3 bases are TGTGCCAGCAGCCAAGATCGGACAGGACCCACCGGGGAGCTGTTTTTT. Amino acid sequence: CASSQDRTGPTGELFF.

The V and J genes are TRBV4-3 and TRBJ2-3, with 7 bases that match TRBD1. The J segment lost 10 bases and the V segment lost 2 bases, leaving 3 bases of the junction unmatched. Germline loops: CDR1 LGHNA, CDR2 YSLEER. This CDR3 region has 12 residues. The CDR3 loop reads CASSQRTGAQYF. The CDR3 DNA follows: TGCGCCAGCAGCCAAAGGACAGGAGCGCAGTATTTT.

The chain joins TRBV12-3 or TRBV12-4 to TRBJ2-6; D gene ambiguous. Between the trimmed V and J ends, which lost 7 bases and 4 bases, there was a span of 8 bases. This CDR3 contains 13 residues. This CDR3 is CASNKWGANVLTF. The CDR3 DNA is TGTGCCAGCAACAAGTGGGGGGCCAACGTCCTGACTTTC.

V is TRBV20-1 and J is TRBJ2-5; TRBD1 might be the D (6 bases). Trimming pared 7 bases from V and 2 bases from J, leaving 17 bases between. This CDR3 comprises 14 residues. In germline, CDR1 is DFQATT, CDR2 SNEGSKA (reference sequence). Written as DNA, the CDR3 is TGCAGTGGCCTACCGGGACAAACACAAGAGACCCAGTACTTC. The encoded protein is CSGLPGQTQETQYF.

The chain carries TRBV30 and TRBJ2-1, with TRBD2 as a possible D gene (5 bases). V was clipped by 2 bases and J by 6 bases, with 23 bases between them. CDR3 length: 17 amino acids. The germline CDR1 and CDR2 sequences are GTSNPN and SVGIG (reference sequence). The CDR3 sequence: CAWSPRRRRDMGNEQFF. CDR3 nucleotide sequence: TGTGCCTGGAGTCCCCGGAGGAGGAGAGATATGGGCAATGAGCAGTTCTTC.

This rearrangement joins TRBV7-9 to TRBJ1-2; D is perhaps TRBD1 (6 bases). V was trimmed by 5 bases and J by 6 bases, leaving 16 bases between them. The germline V gene has CDR1 SEHNR and CDR2 FQNEAQ (reference sequence). This CDR3 contains 14 residues. The CDR3 reads CASSQGLTGHGYTF. The DNA of the CDR3 is TGTGCCAGCAGCCAGGGGTTGACGGGCCATGGCTACACCTTC.

The chain employs TRBV7-9 and TRBJ2-7; D gene uncertain. V was pared by 0 bases and J by 0 bases, with 9 bases between. CDR1 is SEHNR, CDR2 FQNEAQ, per germline (reference sequence). The CDR3 runs to 15 residues. The CDR3 loop reads CASSLAWTDSYEQYF. The DNA for the CDR3 is TGTGCCAGCAGCTTAGCGTGGACCGACTCCTACGAGCAGTACTTC.

The chain has TRBV11-1 and TRBJ1-1; a possible D gene is TRBD1 (6 bases). Trimming cost V 1 base and J 4 bases, with 13 bases left between them. The CDR3 sequence is 15 residues long. Germline V gene data show CDR1 as SGHAT and CDR2 as FQDESV (reference sequence). Here the CDR3 DNA reads TGTGCCAGCAGCTTAGGCCAAGGGGGAAGCACTGAAGCTTTCTTT. Its translation is CASSLGQGGSTEAFF. Combining the CDR3 with reference TRBV11-1 and TRBJ1-1 gives the whole variable domain EAEVAQSPRYKITEKSQAVAFWCDPISGHATLYWYRQILGQGPELLVQFQDESVVDDSQLPKDRFSAERLKGVDSTLKIQPAELGDSAMYLCASSLGQGGSTEAFFGQGTRLTVV.

This sequence joins TRBV6-1 and TRBJ2-7; possibly TRBD2 for D (5 bases). The CDR3 has 15 residues. Between the trimmed V and J ends, which lost 3 bases and 1 base, there was a span of 13 bases. CDR1 and CDR2 (germline): MNHNS, SASEGT. CDR3 region: CASSDTIGRSYEQYF. The CDR3 DNA reads TGTGCCAGCAGTGATACGATAGGGAGATCCTACGAGCAGTACTTC.

The chain joins TRBV5-1 to TRBJ2-3; TRBD2 might be the D (7 bases). V lost 2 bases and J lost 7, with 23 bases in between. Germline V gene sequence: CDR1 SGHRS, CDR2 YFSETQ. The CDR3 loop spans 17 amino acids. The CDR3 spells CASSFGGQILTGYTQYF. The CDR3 DNA reads TGCGCCAGCAGCTTCGGGGGGCAAATTCTTACTGGGTATACGCAGTATTTT.

This chain joins TRBV25-1 and TRBJ1-6, with 10 nucleotides matching TRBD1. The J segment lost 10 bases and the V segment lost 2 bases, leaving 8 bases of the junction unmatched. From germline, CDR1 is MGHDK and CDR2 SYGVNS. The CDR3 runs 16 residues. The CDR3 sequence is CASSEGSWDRGSPLHF. CDR3 coding DNA: TGTGCCAGCAGTGAAGGGAGCTGGGACAGGGGCTCACCCCTCCACTTT.

The chain recombines TRBV11-2 with TRBJ1-1; D unresolved. V lost 1 base and J 11 bases, leaving 20 bases between the germline ends. This CDR3 contains 15 residues. From germline, CDR1 is SGHAT and CDR2 FQNNGV. The CDR3 loop reads CASSLGAGGSAAAFF. The CDR3 DNA sequence: TGTGCCAGCAGCTTAGGGGCCGGTGGCAGCGCTGCGGCTTTCTTT.

Only one count was recorded for this clonotype. V and J are TRBV18 and TRBJ2-1; the D is unclear. The CDR3 contains 15 residues. The germline gives CDR1 KGHSH, CDR2 LQKENI. Between the trimmed V and J ends, which lost 2 bases and 2 bases, there was a span of 10 bases. The CDR3 DNA follows: TGTGCCAGCTCACCAGGGCTAGGCGCCTACAATGAGCAGTTCTTC. This sequence encodes CASSPGLGAYNEQFF.

V and J are TRBV6-6 and TRBJ1-1; D may be TRBD1 (6 bases). Germline V gene sequence: CDR1 MNHNY, CDR2 SVGAGI (reference sequence). V was shortened by 7 bases and J by 8 bases, with 11 bases between the two germline ends. The CDR3 runs to 11 residues. CDR3 coding DNA: TGTGCCAGCATCGAAACAGGGGAAGCTTTCTTT. Translation: CASIETGEAFF.

This chain joins TRBV6-6 and TRBJ2-1; 13 nucleotides align to TRBD2. The CDR3 extends over 16 amino acids. Trimming took 6 bases from V and 9 from J; bases not matched to a gene: 11. Germline CDR1 MNHNY, CDR2 SVGAGI (reference sequence). CDR3 in DNA: TGTGCCAGCAGCGGATTACTAGCGGGAGGGCCGATTGAGCAGTTCTTC. It encodes CASSGLLAGGPIEQFF.

The chain combines TRBV5-4 with TRBJ2-2; 8 nucleotides line up with TRBD1. In germline, CDR1 is SGHNT, CDR2 YYREEE (reference sequence). The V and J ends lost 4 bases and 7 bases, in that order; junction bases with no gene match: 15. The CDR3 sequence is 17 residues long. In nucleotides, the CDR3 is TGTGCCAGCAGCGCCACCCCCCCCAGGGGGCATGACGGGGAGCTGTTTTTT. This translates into CASSATPPRGHDGELFF.

The gene calls are TRBV7-2 and TRBJ2-7; TRBD2 agrees at 9 bases. This CDR3 spans 13 amino acids. The ends lost 2 bases at V and 6 bases at J; junction bases unmatched: 2. Per germline, CDR1 SGHTA and CDR2 FQGNSA. CDR3 DNA sequence: TGTGCCAGCAGCTTAAGCGGGGGGACCGAGCAGTACTTC. It yields the protein CASSLSGGTEQYF.

V and J are TRBV7-2 and TRBJ2-7; 7 bases align to TRBD1. The CDR3 length is 15 residues. Germline trimming cut 5 bases from V and 3 bases from J; bases unmatched to any gene: 10. Germline CDR1 reads SGHTA; CDR2 reads FQGNSA. The chain's CDR3 is CASSQGQRNIYEQYF. In DNA, the CDR3 is TGTGCCAGCAGCCAGGGACAGAGAAACATCTACGAGCAGTACTTC.

This chain connects TRBV7-2 to TRBJ2-7; the match to TRBD1 covers 9 bases. V lost 5 bases, J lost 0 bases, and 8 bases stayed unmatched. The CDR3 contains 16 residues. Per the germline V gene, CDR1 is SGHTA and CDR2 is FQGNSA. The CDR3 nucleotides are TGTGCCAGCAGCCCCCTGGGGACAGGGAACTCCTACGAGCAGTACTTC. Protein sequence: CASSPLGTGNSYEQYF.

The chain is built from TRBV6-5 and TRBJ1-1, with D possibly being TRBD1 (6 bases). Germline V gives CDR1 MNHEY, CDR2 SVGAGI. V lost 7 bases, J lost 5 bases, and 17 bases lay in between. The CDR3 runs to 14 residues. The DNA for the CDR3 is TGTGCCAGCACCACGCCGGGGACAACAACTGAAGCTTTCTTT. This sequence encodes CASTTPGTTTEAFF.

This clonotype was seen only once. The chain carries TRBV6-2 or TRBV6-3 and TRBJ1-2; 7 bases fit TRBD1. The J segment lost 4 bases and the V segment lost 6 bases, leaving 2 bases of the junction unmatched. This CDR3 has 12 residues. Germline lookup yields CDR1 MNHEY and CDR2 SVGEGT. CDR3 sequence (DNA): TGTGCCAGCAGCGGACAGGCCTATGGCTACACCTTC. This encodes CASSGQAYGYTF.

This clonotype was counted a single time. The CDR3 DNA sequence: TGCAGTGCTAGGGAGCAGACCTACTACGAGCAGTACTTC. As protein: CSAREQTYYEQYF. The gene calls are TRBV20-1 and TRBJ2-7, with no clear D. The V gene's germline CDR1 is DFQATT and CDR2 SNEGSKA (reference sequence). V was cut by 3 bases and J by 3 bases, with 12 bases left in between. The CDR3 contains 13 residues.

This chain uses TRBV5-4 with TRBJ2-1; D call uncertain. CDR1 and CDR2 (germline): SGHNT, YYREEE (reference sequence). The CDR3 consists of 12 residues. V lost 1 base and J 7 bases, leaving 6 bases between the germline ends. For the CDR3, the DNA is TGTGCCAGCAGCTTGAGGCAGAATGAGCAGTTCTTC. This sequence encodes CASSLRQNEQFF.

CDR3 in DNA: TGTGCCAGCAGCTTACTTAGCGCGTACACAGATACGCAGTATTTT. This translates into CASSLLSAYTDTQYF. J is TRBJ2-3 and V is TRBV7-2, with D possibly TRBD2 on 5 matching bases. This CDR3 contains 15 residues. V was trimmed by 2 bases and J by 2 bases, leaving 11 bases between them. Germline assignment: CDR1 SGHTA and CDR2 FQGNSA.

The chain couples TRBV6-5 to TRBJ1-2, with D tentatively TRBD1 (5 bases). Trimming pared 5 bases from V and 8 bases from J, leaving 18 bases between. The CDR3 covers 14 residues. The germline gives CDR1 MNHEY, CDR2 SVGAGI. The CDR3 bases are TGTGCCAGCAGTACAAGCACCCGGGACGAAGGCTACACCTTC. Translation gives CASSTSTRDEGYTF.